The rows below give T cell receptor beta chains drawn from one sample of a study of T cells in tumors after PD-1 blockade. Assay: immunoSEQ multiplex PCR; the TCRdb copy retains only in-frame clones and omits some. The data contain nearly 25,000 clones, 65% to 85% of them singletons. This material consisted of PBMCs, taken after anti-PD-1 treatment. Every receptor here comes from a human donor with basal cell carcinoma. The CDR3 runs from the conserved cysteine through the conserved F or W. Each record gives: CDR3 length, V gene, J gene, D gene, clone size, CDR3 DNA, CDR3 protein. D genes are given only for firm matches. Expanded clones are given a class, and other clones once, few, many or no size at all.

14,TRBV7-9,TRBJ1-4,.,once,TGTGCCAGCAGCTTATCAGGGACGGGTGAAAAACTGTTTTTT,CASSLSGTGEKLFF
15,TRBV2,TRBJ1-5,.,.,TGTGCCAGCAGTCCGGCCCAGAATAGCAATCAGCCCCAGCATTTT,CASSPAQNSNQPQHF
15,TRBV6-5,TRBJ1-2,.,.,TGTGCCAGCAGTAATACAGGGCGGTCCCTCTATGGCTACACCTTC,CASSNTGRSLYGYTF
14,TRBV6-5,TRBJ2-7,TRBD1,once,TGTGCCAGCAGACCCGGACAGGGGGACTACGAGCAGTACTTC,CASRPGQGDYEQYF
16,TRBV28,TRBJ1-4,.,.,TGTGCCAGCAGCCTCCCCGGATTTATGGCTAATGAAAAACTGTTTTTT,CASSLPGFMANEKLFF
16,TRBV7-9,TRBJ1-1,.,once,TGTGCCAGCAGCTTATGGGGCGGGAACATGAACACTGAAGCTTTCTTT,CASSLWGGNMNTEAFF
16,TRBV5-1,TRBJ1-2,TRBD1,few,TGCGCCAGCAGCCCTGGACAGGGGGCGGATAACTATGGCTACACCTTC,CASSPGQGADNYGYTF
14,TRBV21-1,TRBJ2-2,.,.,TGTGCCTGTAAAGGGAGGGGGCGGGCCGGGGAGCTGTTTTTT,CACKGRGRAGELFF
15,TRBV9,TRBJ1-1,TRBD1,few,TGTGCCAGCTCCGAGGGGGGGACAGCCAACACTGAAGCTTTCTTT,CASSEGGTANTEAFF
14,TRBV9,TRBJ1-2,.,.,TGTGCCAGCAGCGCCCAAGCGGGACTCTATGGCTACACCTTC,CASSAQAGLYGYTF
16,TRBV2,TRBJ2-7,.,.,TGTGCCAGCAGTCCCTCCGGCAGGGCTATGTCCTACGAGCAGTACTTC,CASSPSGRAMSYEQYF
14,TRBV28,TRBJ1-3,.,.,TGTGCCAGCTCCGGGGGGCAGGCTGGAAACACCATATATTTT,CASSGGQAGNTIYF
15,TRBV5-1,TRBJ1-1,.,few,TGCGCCAGCAGCCCGTCTGGGGCTATGAACACTGAAGCTTTCTTT,CASSPSGAMNTEAFF
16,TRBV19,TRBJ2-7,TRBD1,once,TGTGCCAGTAGTAGAACAACGACAGGGGGCTTCTACGAGCAGTACTTC,CASSRTTTGGFYEQYF
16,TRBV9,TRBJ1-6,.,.,TGTGCCAGCAGCGCCGGGGAGAGGGGTTCTAATTCACCCCTCCACTTT,CASSAGERGSNSPLHF
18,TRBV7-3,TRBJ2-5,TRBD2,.,TGTGCCAGCAGCAAAGGACTAGCGGTTGGGAGGGCTGAAGAGACCCAGTACTTC,CASSKGLAVGRAEETQYF
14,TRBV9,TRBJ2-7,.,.,TGTGCCAGCAGCGTAGAAGGGCCCGGAGGCGAGCAGTACTTC,CASSVEGPGGEQYF
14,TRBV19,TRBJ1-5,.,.,TGTGCCAGTAGTATCCTACACGGCAATCAGCCCCAGCATTTT,CASSILHGNQPQHF
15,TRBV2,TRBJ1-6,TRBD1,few,TGTGCCAGCAGTCCCGCAGGGGGGACGTATTCACCCCTCCACTTT,CASSPAGGTYSPLHF
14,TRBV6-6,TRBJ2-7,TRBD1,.,TGTGCCAGCAGTCCCCGACAGGGTACCTACGAGCAGTACTTC,CASSPRQGTYEQYF
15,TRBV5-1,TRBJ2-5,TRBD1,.,TGCGCCAGCAGCTCGGGACAGGCCATAGGAGAGACCCAGTACTTC,CASSSGQAIGETQYF
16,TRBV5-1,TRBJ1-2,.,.,TGCGCCAGCAGCTTGGGGGAACGCAGGGGTAGGAATGGCTACACCTTC,CASSLGERRGRNGYTF
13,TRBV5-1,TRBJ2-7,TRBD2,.,TGCGCCAGCAGCCTTTGGGGGGGCTACGAGCAGTACTTC,CASSLWGGYEQYF
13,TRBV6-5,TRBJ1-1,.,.,TGTGCCAGCAGAACGGGTTCACTCACTGAAGCTTTCTTT,CASRTGSLTEAFF
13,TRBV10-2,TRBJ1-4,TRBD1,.,TGCGCCAGCAGTGAGGACAGGGTTGGAAAACTGTTTTTT,CASSEDRVGKLFF
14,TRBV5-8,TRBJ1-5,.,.,TGTGCCAGCAGCTTGGGACAGGCTGATCAGCCCCAGCATTTT,CASSLGQADQPQHF
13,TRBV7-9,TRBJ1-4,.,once,TGTGCCAGCAGCCTGGTCTCGAATGAAAAACTGTTTTTT,CASSLVSNEKLFF
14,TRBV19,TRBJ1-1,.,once,TGTGCCAGTAGTGTCCTACAGGGTTACACTGAAGCTTTCTTT,CASSVLQGYTEAFF
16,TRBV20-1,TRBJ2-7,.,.,TGCAGTGCTAGTCGGGGACAAGCGGCTAGAAACTACGAGCAGTACTTC,CSASRGQAARNYEQYF
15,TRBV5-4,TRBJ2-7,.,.,TGTGCCAGCAGCTTGGGGGGGCCCAACTCGGACGAGCAGTACTTC,CASSLGGPNSDEQYF
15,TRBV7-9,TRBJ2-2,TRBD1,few,TGTGCCAGCAGCTCCCAGGGGGCCGACACCGGGGAGCTGTTTTTT,CASSSQGADTGELFF
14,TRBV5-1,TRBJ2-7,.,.,TGCGCCAGCAGCTCCGCCGGGAATAAAGACGAGCAGTACTTC,CASSSAGNKDEQYF